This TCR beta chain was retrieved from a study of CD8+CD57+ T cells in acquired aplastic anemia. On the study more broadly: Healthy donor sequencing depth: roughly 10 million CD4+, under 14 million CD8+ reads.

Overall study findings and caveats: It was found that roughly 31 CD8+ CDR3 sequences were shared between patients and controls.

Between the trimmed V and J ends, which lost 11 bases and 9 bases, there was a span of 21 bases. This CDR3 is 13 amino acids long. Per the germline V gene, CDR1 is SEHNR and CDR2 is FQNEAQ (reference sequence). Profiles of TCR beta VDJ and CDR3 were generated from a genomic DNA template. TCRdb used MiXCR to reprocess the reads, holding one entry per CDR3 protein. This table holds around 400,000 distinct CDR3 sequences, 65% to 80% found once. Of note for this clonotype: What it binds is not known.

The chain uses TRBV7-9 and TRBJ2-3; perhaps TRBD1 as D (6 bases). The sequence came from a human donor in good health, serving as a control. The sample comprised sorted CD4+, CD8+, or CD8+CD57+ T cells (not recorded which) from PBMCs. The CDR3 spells CAPPPGASSTQYF. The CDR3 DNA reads TGTGCCCCCCCCCCAGGGGCGAGTTCCACGCAGTATTTT.